Below, 24 T cell receptor beta chains from the same sample are listed, as sequenced in a study of blood T cell repertoires in COVID-19. TCRdb keeps only in-frame clones here, not all; method: immunoSEQ multiplex PCR. Here the sample spans roughly 150,000 clones, less than 90% being singletons. Sequenced input: PBMCs or T cells enriched from blood (not recorded which). Every receptor here comes from a woman aged 45-65 years who had recovered from COVID-19.

CDR3 in amino acids: CASSLGGTGELFF. CDR3 bases: TGTGCCAGCAGCTTAGGGGGAACCGGGGAGCTGTTTTTT. The rearrangement joins TRBV5-4 to TRBJ2-2; maybe TRBD1 (6 bases). Per germline, CDR1 SGHNT and CDR2 YYREEE (reference sequence). The germline V and J ends were trimmed by 2 bases and 5 bases, with 7 bases remaining between them. This CDR3 spans 13 amino acids.

The chain uses TRBV19 and TRBJ2-1; 9 bases line up with TRBD1. This CDR3 has 14 residues. Germline V lookup: CDR1 LNHDA, CDR2 SQIVND (reference sequence). The V and J ends lost 3 bases and 7 bases, in that order; junction bases with no gene match: 4. The DNA for the CDR3 is TGTGCCAGTAGTATTGGGACAGGGTGGAATGAGCAGTTCTTC. The encoded protein is CASSIGTGWNEQFF.

The chain is built from TRBV5-4 and TRBJ1-2; 7 bases map to TRBD1. The V gene end was trimmed by 0 bases and the J gene end by 8 bases; junction bases not matched to a gene: 7. CDR1 is SGHNT and CDR2 is YYREEE in the germline V gene (reference sequence). The CDR3 covers 14 residues. CDR3: CASSLDRGSWGYTF. DNA for the CDR3: TGTGCCAGCAGCTTGGACAGGGGAAGTTGGGGCTACACCTTC.

The chain couples TRBV5-6 to TRBJ1-2; maybe TRBD1 (6 bases). With 1 base removed from V and 4 bases from J, the gap between germline ends came to 17 bases. Germline CDR1 SGHDT, CDR2 YYEEEE. This CDR3 contains 16 residues. DNA for the CDR3: TGTGCCAGCAGCTTGAATTCCGGGACAACCTCCTATGGCTACACCTTC. This sequence encodes CASSLNSGTTSYGYTF.

This clone came up once. V usage is TRBV19 and J usage is TRBJ2-1; the D gene is possibly TRBD2 (7 bases). CDR1 is LNHDA, CDR2 SQIVND, per germline (reference sequence). The CDR3 is made up of 17 amino acids. With 4 bases removed from V and 4 bases from J, the gap between germline ends came to 20 bases. This chain's CDR3 is CASSTSLGGPGYNEQFF. CDR3 nucleotides: TGTGCCAGTAGTACCTCCCTGGGGGGGCCAGGGTACAATGAGCAGTTCTTC.

The genes are TRBV27 and TRBJ1-2, with unresolved D. V was pared by 5 bases and J by 4 bases, with 17 bases between. CDR1 is MNHEY and CDR2 is SMNVEV in the germline V gene (reference sequence). The CDR3 is made up of 15 amino acids. As DNA, the CDR3 is TGTGCCAGCAGTGCGGTCCCTCCAACCGTCTATGGCTACACCTTC. It is translated as CASSAVPPTVYGYTF.

The rearrangement uses TRBV7-2 and TRBJ2-3; 9 bases line up with TRBD2. Germline lookup yields CDR1 SGHTA and CDR2 FQGNSA. The CDR3 runs 15 residues. With 0 bases clipped from V and 7 bases from J, the junction kept 5 bases outside the gene matches. CDR3 coding DNA: TGTGCCAGCAGCTTAGCGCGGGGGGGCGGAAATACGCAGTATTTT. It is translated as CASSLARGGGNTQYF.

The chain carries TRBV6-2 or TRBV6-3 and TRBJ2-7, with 8 bases aligning to TRBD1. With 2 bases clipped from V and 1 base from J, the junction kept 7 bases outside the gene matches. The germline V gene encodes CDR1 MNHEY and CDR2 SVGEGT. The CDR3 covers 16 residues. CDR3 nucleotide sequence: TGTGCCAGCAGTTACGGGATCACAGGGGGTTCCTACGAGCAGTACTTC. It is translated as CASSYGITGGSYEQYF.

This rearrangement joins TRBV6-6 to TRBJ1-5; D is ambiguous. The germline V gene has CDR1 MNHNY and CDR2 SVGAGI (reference sequence). The CDR3 has 13 amino acids. With 7 bases removed from V and 3 bases from J, the gap between germline ends came to 10 bases. CDR3 sequence reads: CASIPDFNQPQHF. The CDR3 bases are TGTGCCAGCATACCCGACTTCAATCAGCCCCAGCATTTT.

The chain employs TRBV19 and TRBJ1-2, with D possibly TRBD1 on 5 matching bases. V lost 4 bases to trimming and J lost 3 bases, with 15 bases between them. Germline V lookup: CDR1 LNHDA, CDR2 SQIVND (reference sequence). This CDR3 is built from 15 residues. CDR3 amino acids: CASSTSSDSYYGYTF. The CDR3 region has the DNA TGTGCCAGTAGTACCTCCAGCGACAGCTACTATGGCTACACCTTC.

The chain carries TRBV21-1 and TRBJ1-2. TRBV21-1 is an annotated pseudogene. The CDR3 is 15 residues long. This CDR3 is CASKKRGGKFYGYTF. The CDR3 coding sequence is TGTGCCAGCAAAAAGAGGGGAGGGAAATTCTATGGCTACACCTTC.

The count of this clone is one. J is TRBJ2-1 and V is TRBV7-8, with a possible D match to TRBD2 (5 bases). CDR1 and CDR2 from the germline V gene are SGHVS and FQNEAQ. The CDR3 contains 16 residues. With 2 bases removed from V and 1 base from J, the gap between germline ends came to 12 bases. DNA for the CDR3: TGTGCCAGCAGCTTACGGGCCGGGGAATCCTACAATGAGCAGTTCTTC. Its translation: CASSLRAGESYNEQFF.

The chain is built from TRBV27 and TRBJ2-1; D possibly corresponds to TRBD2 (5 bases). The germline V and J ends were trimmed by 4 bases and 2 bases, with 18 bases remaining between them. In germline, CDR1 is MNHEY, CDR2 SMNVEV (reference sequence). There are 17 residues in the CDR3. CDR3 loop: CASSSLTRADAYNEQFF. CDR3 in DNA: TGTGCCAGCAGTTCCCTCACCCGAGCGGACGCCTACAATGAGCAGTTCTTC.

The chain employs TRBV2 and TRBJ2-5; possible D gene TRBD1, 6 bases. V lost 3 bases and J 5 bases, leaving 13 bases between the germline ends. The CDR3 extends over 14 amino acids. CDR1 and CDR2 from the germline V gene are SNHLY and FYNNEI. The DNA for the CDR3 is TGTGCCAGCAGTGACAAAGCAGGGGATGAGACCCAGTACTTC. This sequence encodes CASSDKAGDETQYF.

This chain connects TRBV19 to TRBJ1-2, with 9 bases identical to TRBD1. Germline V gene data show CDR1 as LNHDA and CDR2 as SQIVND (reference sequence). The junction had 0 bases not matched to a gene; V was cut back by 7 bases and J by 3 bases. This CDR3 comprises 12 residues. The CDR3 region is CASNRGHYGYTF. The CDR3 coding sequence is TGTGCCAGTAACAGGGGGCACTATGGCTACACCTTC.

The chain uses TRBV7-2 and TRBJ1-4, with 8 bases aligning to TRBD1. The CDR3 consists of 13 residues. Looked up from germline, CDR1 is SGHTA and CDR2 is FQGNSA. V trimming: 5 bases; J trimming: 7 bases; junction bases outside the gene matches: 3. The CDR3 DNA is TGTGCCAGCAGCCCGGGACAGGCTGAAAAACTGTTTTTT. Its protein is CASSPGQAEKLFF.

The chain has TRBV3-1 (or the pseudogene TRBV3-2) and TRBJ2-3; TRBD2 agrees at 9 bases. Germline V lookup: CDR1 LGHDT, CDR2 YNNKEL (reference sequence). J lost 2 bases, V lost 0 bases, and 9 bases had no gene match. The CDR3 length is 18 residues. In DNA form, the CDR3 reads TGTGCCAGCAGCCAAGATGGGGTCCTAGCGGGGCTCACAGATACGCAGTATTTT. Protein sequence: CASSQDGVLAGLTDTQYF.

This chain uses TRBV29-1 with TRBJ2-7; tentative D call: TRBD1 (5 bases). V was cut by 7 bases and J by 3 bases, with 19 bases left in between. This CDR3 region has 14 residues. Germline lookup yields CDR1 SQVTM and CDR2 ANQGSEA. The CDR3 is CSAMVRGLDYEQYF. For the CDR3, the DNA is TGCAGCGCCATGGTAAGGGGTCTCGACTACGAGCAGTACTTC.

This chain links TRBV3-1 (or the pseudogene TRBV3-2) with TRBJ1-1; D gene uncertain. The CDR3 has 11 residues. CDR1 is LGHDT, CDR2 YNNKEL, per germline (reference sequence). Trimming cost V 4 bases and J 7 bases, with 7 bases left between them. The CDR3 sequence is CASSRGFEAFF. The CDR3, as DNA: TGTGCCAGCAGCCGAGGTTTTGAAGCTTTCTTT.

Only one count was recorded for this clone. J is TRBJ1-2 and V is TRBV2, with a weak D call TRBD1 (6 bases). Germline V gene data show CDR1 as SNHLY and CDR2 as FYNNEI. Trimming left V 7 bases short and J 3 bases short, with 12 bases between. The CDR3 contains 13 residues. The DNA for the CDR3 is TGTGCCAGCACCCCGGACAGCTACTATGGCTACACCTTC. Translation: CASTPDSYYGYTF.

The chain carries TRBV28 and TRBJ1-2, with D tentatively TRBD1 (5 bases). Trimming took 4 bases from V and 6 from J, leaving 15 bases between them. Germline assignment: CDR1 MDHEN and CDR2 SYDVKM. The CDR3 has 14 residues. CDR3 in amino acids: CASSSGGVQHGYTF. The CDR3 region has the DNA TGTGCCAGCAGTTCGGGGGGGGTACAACATGGCTACACCTTC.

In its sample, this clone was seen a few times. V and J are TRBV18 and TRBJ1-2; TRBD1 might be the D (5 bases). Germline V CDR1 and CDR2: KGHSH, LQKENI. This CDR3 comprises 13 residues. The germline V and J ends were trimmed by 3 bases and 7 bases, with 12 bases remaining between them. For the CDR3, the DNA is TGTGCCAGCTCACCTACAGGCTCGCCTGGCTACACCTTC. Residues: CASSPTGSPGYTF. Supplemented by reference TRBV18 and TRBJ1-2, the full variable domain reads NAGVMQNPRHLVRRRGQEARLRCSPMKGHSHVYWYRQLPEEGLKFMVYLQKENIIDESGMPKERFSAEFPKEGPSILRIQQVVRGDSAAYFCASSPTGSPGYTFGSGTRLTVV.

This clone occurred once. This chain joins TRBV4-1 and TRBJ2-1; tentative D call: TRBD2 (5 bases). V was cut by 1 base and J by 7 bases, with 11 bases left in between. Germline CDR1 MGHRA, CDR2 YSYEKL. The CDR3 sequence is 14 residues long. The CDR3 DNA reads as TGCGCCAGCAGCCAAGTAGAGGGTGCGAATGAGCAGTTCTTC. Amino acids: CASSQVEGANEQFF.

The V and J genes are TRBV7-8 and TRBJ1-2, with unresolved D. Germline V lookup: CDR1 SGHVS, CDR2 FQNEAQ. Trimming removed 5 bases at V and 4 bases at J, with 11 bases between. The CDR3 has 13 residues. CDR3 protein: CASSRPGSYGYTF. CDR3 DNA: TGTGCCAGCAGCCGTCCGGGATCCTATGGCTACACCTTC.